The 29 T cell receptor beta chains below all came from one sample that was sequenced in a study of blood T cell repertoires in COVID-19. The method was immunoSEQ multiplex PCR; TCRdb's version includes in-frame clones alone and lacks a portion of them. The sample records around 200,000 clones, more than 75% being singletons. The sequenced sample consisted of peripheral blood. Source of these receptors: a man between 40 and 49 years old with active or convalescent COVID-19.

This clone was observed a few times. CDR3 nucleotides: TGTGCCAGCACTCCGTCTCGACAGAACACTGAAGCTTTCTTT. Translation gives CASTPSRQNTEAFF. This chain links TRBV2 with TRBJ1-1; D is ambiguous. The CDR3 sequence is 14 residues long. Deletions cut 7 bases from V and 1 base from J, with 13 bases between. The V gene's germline CDR1 is SNHLY and CDR2 FYNNEI.

The chain carries TRBV6-5 and TRBJ2-2, with 12 bases fitting TRBD2. Losses at the gene ends were 11 bases for V and 8 bases for J; bases not matched to a gene: 9. The CDR3 loop spans 14 amino acids. Per the germline V gene, CDR1 is MNHEY and CDR2 is SVGAGI. CDR3 region: CAVRTSGAGGELFF. CDR3 sequence (DNA): TGTGCCGTCAGGACTAGCGGGGCTGGTGGGGAGCTGTTTTTT.

The gene calls are TRBV28 and TRBJ2-7; weak D call: TRBD1 (5 bases). The CDR3 extends over 12 amino acids. The V gene lost 6 bases and the J gene lost 4 bases, with 10 bases spanning the gap. Germline CDR1 reads MDHEN; CDR2 reads SYDVKM. CDR3 bases: TGTGCCAGCAGGCTACAGGATTACGAGCAGTACTTC. Amino acids: CASRLQDYEQYF.

This clone was counted once. The genes are TRBV7-3 and TRBJ2-1; 7 positions agree with TRBD1. With 4 bases clipped from V and 4 bases from J, the junction kept 13 bases outside the gene matches. Germline CDR1 reads SGHTA; CDR2 reads FQGTGA. CDR3 size: 17 residues. CDR3 protein: CASSSGEGANGYNEQFF. CDR3 nucleotides: TGTGCCAGCAGCTCGGGTGAGGGGGCCAATGGGTACAATGAGCAGTTCTTC.

V gene TRBV6-4 combines with J gene TRBJ2-1; D may be TRBD2 (5 bases). CDR1 is MRHNA, CDR2 SNTAGT, per germline. V was clipped by 6 bases and J by 6 bases, with 12 bases between them. The CDR3 runs 13 residues. The CDR3 DNA reads TGTGCCAGCAGCGCCGGGATTAGCAATGAGCAGTTCTTC. Its protein is CASSAGISNEQFF.

This chain uses TRBV6-5 with TRBJ1-3; the match to TRBD1 covers 7 bases. Germline V gives CDR1 MNHEY, CDR2 SVGAGI. V gave up 8 bases and J gave up 2 bases; unmatched junction bases: 9. CDR3 length: 15 residues. The CDR3 reads CASVEDRNAGNTIYF. As DNA, the CDR3 is TGTGCCAGCGTCGAGGACAGGAACGCTGGAAACACCATATATTTT.

This sequence joins TRBV19 and TRBJ1-5; possible D gene TRBD1, 5 bases. The CDR3 is 16 residues long. V was cut by 5 bases and J by 0 bases, with 14 bases left in between. Germline CDR1 is LNHDA and CDR2 is SQIVND (reference sequence). The CDR3 nucleotides read TGTGCCAGTAGTGGTTTTGGGACTCTTAGCAATCAGCCCCAGCATTTT. Protein sequence: CASSGFGTLSNQPQHF.

This chain uses TRBV25-1 with TRBJ1-2; a weak D match, TRBD1 (5 bases). Between the trimmed V and J ends, which lost 4 bases and 8 bases, there was a span of 14 bases. CDR1 and CDR2 from the germline V gene are MGHDK and SYGVNS. The CDR3 loop spans 13 amino acids. CDR3 nucleotide sequence: TGTGCCAGCAGTGTGGAGGGGCAGTACGGCTACACCTTC. Protein: CASSVEGQYGYTF.

The gene calls are TRBV28 and TRBJ1-2, with D maybe TRBD1 (6 bases). Germline CDR1 and CDR2: MDHEN and SYDVKM. The CDR3 is 16 residues long. Trimming removed 6 bases from V and 5 bases from J, with 22 bases in between. The DNA for the CDR3 is TGTGCCAGCAGCACTATGCCGCCCCGAAGGGGGTATGGCTACACCTTC. Residues: CASSTMPPRRGYGYTF.

The chain joins TRBV30 to TRBJ1-5; D is unresolved. Trimming took 0 bases from V and 5 from J, leaving 8 bases between them. Germline CDR1 is GTSNPN and CDR2 is SVGIG (reference sequence). This CDR3 has 13 amino acids. The CDR3 DNA reads TGTGCCTGGAGTGTGGGGAGGCATCAGCCCCAGCATTTT. Its translation is CAWSVGRHQPQHF.

The chain is built from TRBV4-2 and TRBJ1-5; 7 nucleotides match TRBD1. With 4 bases clipped from V and 1 base from J, the junction kept 10 bases outside the gene matches. Germline V gene sequence: CDR1 LGHNA, CDR2 YNFKEQ. The CDR3 has 17 amino acids. In DNA form, the CDR3 reads TGTGCCAGCAGCCCCCGACAGGGTGGTATGAGCAATCAGCCCCAGCATTTT. It is translated as CASSPRQGGMSNQPQHF.

The V and J genes are TRBV12-3 or TRBV12-4 and TRBJ2-6; D gene unclear. Trimming removed 1 base at V and 13 bases at J, with 11 bases between. This CDR3 has 13 residues. The DNA of the CDR3 is TGTGCCAGCAGTTTAGGCGGTAGGCGGGTCCTGACTTTC. Translating gives CASSLGGRRVLTF.

The CDR3 protein is CASRGTGYNEQFF. The CDR3 DNA reads TGTGCCAGCAGGGGGACAGGGTACAATGAGCAGTTCTTC. The V call is TRBV5-8, the J call TRBJ2-1, with 9 positions matching TRBD1. The J segment lost 4 bases and the V segment lost 5 bases, leaving 1 base of the junction unmatched. The CDR3 consists of 13 residues. Germline CDR1 SGHTS, CDR2 YDEGEE.

V and J are TRBV2 and TRBJ1-5; 8 positions match TRBD1. This CDR3 contains 14 residues. The trim removed 8 bases at V and 6 bases at J, leaving 9 bases unmatched. Germline CDR1 is SNHLY and CDR2 is FYNNEI. This CDR3 reads CASGLTGAGQPQHF. CDR3 nucleotide sequence: TGTGCCAGCGGGCTGACAGGGGCAGGTCAGCCCCAGCATTTT.

This chain connects TRBV6-4 to TRBJ1-6, with D perhaps matching TRBD1 (5 bases). The CDR3 has 15 amino acids. Germline V gives CDR1 MRHNA, CDR2 SNTAGT. Between the trimmed V and J ends, which lost 4 bases and 9 bases, there was a span of 16 bases. CDR3 coding DNA: TGTGCCAGCAGTGCTGACGAATGGCAGGGTTCACCCCTCCACTTT. It specifies CASSADEWQGSPLHF.

This sequence joins TRBV10-3 and TRBJ1-3; no clear D gene. V dropped 2 bases and J dropped 0 bases, with 11 bases sitting between them. The CDR3 runs to 16 residues. From germline, CDR1 is ENHRY and CDR2 SYGVKD. CDR3 region: CAISERPGISGNTIYF. CDR3 DNA: TGTGCCATCAGTGAGAGGCCCGGGATCTCTGGAAACACCATATATTTT.

This clone was observed a single time. The chain couples TRBV10-1 to TRBJ1-1, with TRBD1 as a possible D gene (6 bases). Germline V gene data show CDR1 as WNHNN and CDR2 as SYGVQD (reference sequence). This CDR3 spans 15 amino acids. V shed 3 bases and J shed 4 bases, with 15 bases lying between them. The CDR3 DNA follows: TGCGCCAGCAGTGAATCTCAGGGGCTGAGCACTGAAGCTTTCTTT. It translates to CASSESQGLSTEAFF.

The chain recombines TRBV11-3 with TRBJ1-2; D gene unclear. The germline V and J ends were trimmed by 2 bases and 6 bases, with 13 bases remaining between them. CDR1 and CDR2 (germline): SGHNT, YENEEA. The length of the CDR3 is 14 residues. CDR3 sequence (DNA): TGTGCCAGCAGCTTACGCGGCGGCATGGATGGCTACACCTTC. It specifies CASSLRGGMDGYTF.

V gene TRBV11-2 combines with J gene TRBJ1-2; D is perhaps TRBD1 (6 bases). The CDR3 contains 13 residues. Germline V gene data show CDR1 as SGHAT and CDR2 as FQNNGV. With 2 bases removed from V and 7 bases from J, the gap between germline ends came to 11 bases. In DNA, the CDR3 is TGTGCCAGCAGCTTAAAACAGGGTTCTGGCTACACCTTC. Residues: CASSLKQGSGYTF. Full variable domain (missing parts from reference TRBV11-2 and TRBJ1-2): EAGVAQSPRYKIIEKRQSVAFWCNPISGHATLYWYQQILGQGPKLLIQFQNNGVVDDSQLPKDRFSAERLKGVDSTLKIQPAKLEDSAVYLCASSLKQGSGYTFGSGTRLTVV.

The rearrangement uses TRBV5-5 and TRBJ2-5, with 8 bases fitting TRBD2. Looked up from germline, CDR1 is SGHKS and CDR2 is YYEKEE (reference sequence). V lost 2 bases to trimming and J lost 2 bases; unmatched junction nucleotides: 8. This CDR3 spans 16 amino acids. The CDR3 here is CASSFPGRGAQETQYF. As DNA, the CDR3 is TGTGCCAGCAGCTTCCCCGGGAGGGGAGCGCAAGAGACCCAGTACTTC.

This rearrangement joins TRBV29-1 to TRBJ2-1, with D hard to call. This CDR3 is built from 13 residues. Germline V gene data show CDR1 as SQVTM and CDR2 as ANQGSEA. Trimming shortened V by 4 bases and J by 4 bases, and 11 bases separated the two germline ends. The CDR3 DNA follows: TGCAGCGTTGGGCTCAAACCTTACAATGAGCAGTTCTTC. This translates into CSVGLKPYNEQFF.

V and J are TRBV28 and TRBJ1-1, with D unclear. CDR3 length: 15 residues. The germline V and J ends were trimmed by 4 bases and 4 bases, with 16 bases remaining between them. Germline V gene lookup returns CDR1 MDHEN and CDR2 SYDVKM. CDR3 in DNA: TGTGCCAGCAGTTCCCGATCGGGGTTTCGCACTGAAGCTTTCTTT. As protein: CASSSRSGFRTEAFF. The full variable domain, in which reference TRBV28 and TRBJ1-1 provide the parts outside the CDR3, is DVKVTQSSRYLVKRTGEKVFLECVQDMDHENMFWYRQDPGLGLRLIYFSYDVKMKEKGDIPEGYSVSREKKERFSLILESASTNQTSMYLCASSSRSGFRTEAFFGQGTRLTVV.

The V call is TRBV10-2, the J call TRBJ2-7; a weak D match, TRBD1 (6 bases). CDR1 is WSHSY, CDR2 SAAADI, per germline. V was pared by 10 bases and J by 1 base, with 14 bases between. The CDR3 is made up of 13 amino acids. The CDR3 protein is CATQQGRSYEQYF. CDR3 in DNA: TGCGCCACCCAGCAGGGGAGATCCTACGAGCAGTACTTC.

The chain is built from TRBV4-1 and TRBJ1-1; 9 positions agree with TRBD1. The V segment lost 1 base and the J segment 11 bases; nucleotides outside the gene matches: 14. In germline, CDR1 is MGHRA, CDR2 YSYEKL. The CDR3 runs to 16 residues. The CDR3 nucleotides read TGCGCCAGCAGCCAAGTGGATCAGGTTTTGGACAGGGGTGCTTTCTTT. This codes for CASSQVDQVLDRGAFF.

The rearrangement uses TRBV2 and TRBJ2-2, with 7 nucleotides matching TRBD1. The CDR3 is 15 residues long. CDR1 and CDR2 from the germline V gene are SNHLY and FYNNEI. Trimming took 8 bases from V and 4 from J; bases not matched to a gene: 10. The CDR3 protein is CASWEPGGSTGELFF. For the CDR3, the DNA is TGTGCCAGCTGGGAGCCAGGGGGAAGCACCGGGGAGCTGTTTTTT.

V and J are TRBV15 and TRBJ2-1, with D possibly TRBD1 on 6 matching bases. Germline CDR1 reads LNHNV; CDR2 reads YYDKDF (reference sequence). The V and J ends lost 4 bases and 10 bases respectively, with 17 bases between them. The CDR3 is made up of 14 amino acids. CDR3 region: CATSNPPGVGEQFF. For the CDR3, the DNA is TGTGCCACCAGCAACCCCCCAGGGGTAGGAGAGCAGTTCTTC.

The V gene is TRBV24-1, the J gene TRBJ2-5; maybe TRBD1 (5 bases). The CDR3 length is 15 residues. V lost 0 bases, J lost 5 bases, and 12 bases lay in between. Germline CDR1 reads KGHDR; CDR2 reads SFDVKD. CDR3 nucleotide sequence: TGTGCCACCAGTGATTTGCAAGGGGAAAGGGAGACCCAGTACTTC. This gives the protein CATSDLQGERETQYF.

This chain uses TRBV4-1 with TRBJ2-1; 8 positions agree with TRBD1. CDR1 is MGHRA, CDR2 YSYEKL, per germline. There are 17 residues in the CDR3. The V gene end was trimmed by 0 bases and the J gene end by 2 bases; junction bases not matched to a gene: 6. Here the CDR3 DNA reads TGCGCCAGCAGCCAAGACCCCGACAGGGGTCCCTACAATGAGCAGTTCTTC. Translated, it gives CASSQDPDRGPYNEQFF.

V is TRBV7-8 and J is TRBJ1-5; TRBD1 aligns across 7 bases. CDR1 and CDR2 from the germline V gene are SGHVS and FQNEAQ. Germline trimming cut 4 bases from V and 6 bases from J; bases unmatched to any gene: 6. The CDR3 loop spans 14 amino acids. Written as DNA, the CDR3 is TGTGCCAGCAGCTCTGGACAGGAGGGTCAGCCCCAGCATTTT. Translating gives CASSSGQEGQPQHF.